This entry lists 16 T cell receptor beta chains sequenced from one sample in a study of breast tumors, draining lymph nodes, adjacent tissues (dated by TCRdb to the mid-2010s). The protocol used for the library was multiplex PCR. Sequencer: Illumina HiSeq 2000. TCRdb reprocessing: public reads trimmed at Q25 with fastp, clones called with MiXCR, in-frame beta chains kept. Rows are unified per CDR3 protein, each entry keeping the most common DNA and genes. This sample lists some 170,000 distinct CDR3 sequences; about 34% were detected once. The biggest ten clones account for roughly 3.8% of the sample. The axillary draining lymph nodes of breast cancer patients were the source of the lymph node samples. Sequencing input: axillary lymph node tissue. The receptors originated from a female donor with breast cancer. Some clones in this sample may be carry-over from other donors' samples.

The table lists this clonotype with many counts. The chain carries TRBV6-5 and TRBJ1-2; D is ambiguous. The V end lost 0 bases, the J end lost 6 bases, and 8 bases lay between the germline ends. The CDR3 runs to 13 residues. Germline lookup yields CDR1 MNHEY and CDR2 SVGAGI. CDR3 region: CASSYSTTNGYTF. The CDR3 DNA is TGTGCCAGCAGTTACTCAACCACAAATGGCTACACCTTC.

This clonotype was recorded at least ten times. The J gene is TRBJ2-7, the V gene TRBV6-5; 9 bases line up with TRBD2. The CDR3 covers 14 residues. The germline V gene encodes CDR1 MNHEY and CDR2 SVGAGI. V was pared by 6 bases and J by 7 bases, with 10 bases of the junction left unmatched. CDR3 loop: CASRASGTRREQYF. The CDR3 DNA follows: TGTGCCAGCAGGGCTAGCGGGACTCGGCGGGAGCAGTACTTC.

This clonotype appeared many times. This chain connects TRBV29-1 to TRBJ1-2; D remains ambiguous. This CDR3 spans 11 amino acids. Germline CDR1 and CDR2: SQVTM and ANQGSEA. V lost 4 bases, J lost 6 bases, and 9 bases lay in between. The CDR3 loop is CSVVGLDGYTF. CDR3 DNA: TGCAGCGTTGTTGGCTTAGATGGCTACACCTTC.

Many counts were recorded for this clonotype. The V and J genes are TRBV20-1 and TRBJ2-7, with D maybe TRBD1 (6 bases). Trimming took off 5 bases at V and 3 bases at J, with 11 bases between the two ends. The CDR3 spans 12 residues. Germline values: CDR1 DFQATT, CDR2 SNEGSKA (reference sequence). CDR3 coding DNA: TGCAGTGCTGGCCAGGGGAGCTACGAGCAGTACTTC. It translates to CSAGQGSYEQYF.

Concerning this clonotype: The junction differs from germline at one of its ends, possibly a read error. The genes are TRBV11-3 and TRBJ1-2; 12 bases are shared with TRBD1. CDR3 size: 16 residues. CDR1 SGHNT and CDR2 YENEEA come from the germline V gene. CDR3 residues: CVSSSSGTGGVYGHTF. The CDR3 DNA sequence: TGTGTCAGCAGCTCGTCCGGGACAGGGGGCGTCTATGGCCACACCTTC.

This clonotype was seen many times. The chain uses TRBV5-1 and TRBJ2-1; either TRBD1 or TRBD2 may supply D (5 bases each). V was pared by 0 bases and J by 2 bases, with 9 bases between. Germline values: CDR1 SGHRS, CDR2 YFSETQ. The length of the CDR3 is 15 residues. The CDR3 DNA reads TGCGCCAGCAGCTTGGGAGGGGCCCCCTACAATGAGCAGTTCTTC. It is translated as CASSLGGAPYNEQFF.

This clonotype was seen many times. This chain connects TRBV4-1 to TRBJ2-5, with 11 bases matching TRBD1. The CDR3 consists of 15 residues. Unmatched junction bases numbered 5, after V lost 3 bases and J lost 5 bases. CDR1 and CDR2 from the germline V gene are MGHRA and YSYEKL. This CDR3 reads CASSQGGQGAETQYF. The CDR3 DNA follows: TGCGCCAGCAGCCAGGGCGGACAGGGGGCTGAGACCCAGTACTTC.

The DNA for the CDR3 is TGTGCCAGCAGCGTAGAACAGGTTAATTCCCCCTTCCACTTT. As protein: CASSVEQVNSPFHF. The chain recombines TRBV14 with TRBJ1-6, with D possibly being TRBD1 (5 bases). The germline V gene encodes CDR1 SGHDN and CDR2 FVKESK. Trimming removed 5 bases from V and 17 bases from J, with 22 bases in between. The CDR3 extends over 14 amino acids.

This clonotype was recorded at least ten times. CDR3 coding DNA: TGTGCCAGCAGCCAAGATGCCAGTACAGGGTATGGCTACACCTTC. Protein product: CASSQDASTGYGYTF. This chain connects TRBV4-2 to TRBJ1-2, with a tentative D call TRBD1 (6 bases). The CDR3 length is 15 residues. The germline CDR1 and CDR2 sequences are LGHNA and YNFKEQ. Trimming removed 0 bases at V and 5 bases at J, with 13 bases between.

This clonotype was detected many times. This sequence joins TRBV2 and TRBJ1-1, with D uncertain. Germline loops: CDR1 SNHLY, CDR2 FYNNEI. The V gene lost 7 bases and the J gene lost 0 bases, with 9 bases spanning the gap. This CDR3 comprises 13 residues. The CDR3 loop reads CASIARMNTEAFF. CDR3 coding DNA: TGTGCCAGCATTGCACGCATGAACACTGAAGCTTTCTTT.

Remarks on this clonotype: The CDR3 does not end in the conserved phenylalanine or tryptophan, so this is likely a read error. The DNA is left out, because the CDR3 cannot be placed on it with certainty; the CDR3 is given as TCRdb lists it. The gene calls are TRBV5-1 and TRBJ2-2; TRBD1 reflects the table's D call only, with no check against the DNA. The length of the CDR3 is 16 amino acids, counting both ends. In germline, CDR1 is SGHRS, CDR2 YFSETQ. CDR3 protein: CASSLPGQANTGELMS.

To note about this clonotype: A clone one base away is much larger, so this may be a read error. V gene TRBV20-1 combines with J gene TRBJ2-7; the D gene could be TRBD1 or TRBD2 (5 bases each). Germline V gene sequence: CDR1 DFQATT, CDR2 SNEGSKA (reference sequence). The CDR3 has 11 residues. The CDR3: CSARDVYEQSF. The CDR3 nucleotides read TGCAGTGCCAGGGACGTTTACGAGCAGTCCTTC.

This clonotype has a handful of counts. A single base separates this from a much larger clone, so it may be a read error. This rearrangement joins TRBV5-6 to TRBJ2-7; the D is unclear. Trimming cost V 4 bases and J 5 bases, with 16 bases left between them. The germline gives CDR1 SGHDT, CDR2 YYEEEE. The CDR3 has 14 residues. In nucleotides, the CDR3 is TGTGCCAGCAGCACCGGATGGGCGCACCACGAGCAGTACTTC. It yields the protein CASSTGWAHHEQYF.

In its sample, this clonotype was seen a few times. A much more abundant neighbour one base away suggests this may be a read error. The CDR3, as DNA: TGTGCCAGCAGTCAACTTAGGGGCAATCAGCCCCAGCATTTT. Encoded protein: CASSQLRGNQPQHF. This chain joins TRBV6-1 and TRBJ1-5; D gene unclear. Trimming removed 5 bases from V and 2 bases from J, with 10 bases in between. Germline assignment: CDR1 MNHNS and CDR2 SASEGT. This CDR3 contains 14 residues.

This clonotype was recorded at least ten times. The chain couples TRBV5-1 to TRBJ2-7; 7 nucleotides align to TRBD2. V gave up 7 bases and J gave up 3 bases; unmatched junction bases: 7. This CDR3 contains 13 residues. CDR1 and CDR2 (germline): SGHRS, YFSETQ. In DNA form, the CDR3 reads TGCGCCAGCGCGAGCGGGGAGATCTACGAGCAGTACTTC. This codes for CASASGEIYEQYF.

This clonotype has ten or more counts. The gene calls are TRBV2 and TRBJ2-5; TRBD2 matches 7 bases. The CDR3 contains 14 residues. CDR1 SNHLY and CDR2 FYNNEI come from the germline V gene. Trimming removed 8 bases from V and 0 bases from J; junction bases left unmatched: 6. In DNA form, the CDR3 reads TGTGCCAGCGGGGGGGGGGTGTACCAAGAGACCCAGTACTTC. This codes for CASGGGVYQETQYF.